These 3 T cell receptor beta chains came from one sample sequenced in a study of lymphopenia after photon versus proton radiotherapy. Generated by immunoSEQ multiplex PCR, the TCRdb table keeps only in-frame clones and is missing some. The sample carries about 40,000 clones, roughly 84% recorded once. Sequencing was performed on peripheral blood, taken from a patient treated with proton-based radiotherapy. The receptors derive from an older woman with pancreatic cancer. Some clones in this sample may be carry-over from other donors' samples.

The chain employs TRBV15 and TRBJ2-3; D possibly corresponds to TRBD1 (5 bases). Germline lookup yields CDR1 LNHNV and CDR2 YYDKDF (reference sequence). This CDR3 comprises 15 residues. With 4 bases removed from V and 3 bases from J, the gap between germline ends came to 14 bases. The CDR3 coding sequence is TGTGCCACCAGCACCCGGCAGGGCAAAACAGATACGCAGTATTTT. Its protein product is CATSTRQGKTDTQYF.

V usage is TRBV28 and J usage is TRBJ2-2; either TRBD1 or TRBD2 may supply D (6 bases each). This CDR3 region has 15 residues. The germline V and J ends were trimmed by 7 bases and 0 bases, with 12 bases remaining between them. Germline V lookup: CDR1 MDHEN, CDR2 SYDVKM. The CDR3 region is CASMGGGTNTGELFF. Here the CDR3 DNA reads TGTGCCAGCATGGGGGGCGGTACGAACACCGGGGAGCTGTTTTTT.

The V and J genes are TRBV20-1 and TRBJ1-2; TRBD1 matches 7 bases. This CDR3 region has 11 residues. The junction had 7 bases not matched to a gene; V was cut back by 7 bases and J by 8 bases. Germline V gene lookup returns CDR1 DFQATT and CDR2 SNEGSKA (reference sequence). CDR3 amino acids: CSVFSQGGYTF. CDR3 DNA: TGCAGTGTATTTTCACAGGGGGGCTACACCTTC.